This T cell receptor (beta chain) was sequenced for a study of T cell repertoires in cytomegalovirus infection. Study overall: Well-studied HLA-B-restricted CMV epitopes were used in the study alongside recently identified HLA-C-restricted ones. A matching HLA type, together with CMV infection, was signaled by public TCR beta signatures.

Study conclusions and caveats: People with CMV and the relevant HLA were identified by cumulative public TCR beta family frequency.

Each CDR3 protein is one row after TCRdb ran MiXCR on the reads. The sample shows fewer than 900,000 distinct CDR3 sequences, almost 30% of them seen only once. To note about this clonotype: Its target is unknown.

The input for sequencing was cultured CD8+ T cells from PBMCs, taken from culture after CMV antigen stimulation. This TCR derives from a human donor in good health (CMV status not recorded). Some clones in this sample may be carry-over from other donors' samples.

The CDR3 bases are TGCAGCGTTGAATGGGACACTTTCTATGGCTACACCTTC. Amino acids: CSVEWDTFYGYTF. The chain couples TRBV29-1 to TRBJ1-2; a possible D gene is TRBD1 (6 bases). This CDR3 is built from 13 residues. Germline V lookup: CDR1 SQVTM, CDR2 ANQGSEA. Trimming removed 2 bases at V and 4 bases at J, with 11 bases between.